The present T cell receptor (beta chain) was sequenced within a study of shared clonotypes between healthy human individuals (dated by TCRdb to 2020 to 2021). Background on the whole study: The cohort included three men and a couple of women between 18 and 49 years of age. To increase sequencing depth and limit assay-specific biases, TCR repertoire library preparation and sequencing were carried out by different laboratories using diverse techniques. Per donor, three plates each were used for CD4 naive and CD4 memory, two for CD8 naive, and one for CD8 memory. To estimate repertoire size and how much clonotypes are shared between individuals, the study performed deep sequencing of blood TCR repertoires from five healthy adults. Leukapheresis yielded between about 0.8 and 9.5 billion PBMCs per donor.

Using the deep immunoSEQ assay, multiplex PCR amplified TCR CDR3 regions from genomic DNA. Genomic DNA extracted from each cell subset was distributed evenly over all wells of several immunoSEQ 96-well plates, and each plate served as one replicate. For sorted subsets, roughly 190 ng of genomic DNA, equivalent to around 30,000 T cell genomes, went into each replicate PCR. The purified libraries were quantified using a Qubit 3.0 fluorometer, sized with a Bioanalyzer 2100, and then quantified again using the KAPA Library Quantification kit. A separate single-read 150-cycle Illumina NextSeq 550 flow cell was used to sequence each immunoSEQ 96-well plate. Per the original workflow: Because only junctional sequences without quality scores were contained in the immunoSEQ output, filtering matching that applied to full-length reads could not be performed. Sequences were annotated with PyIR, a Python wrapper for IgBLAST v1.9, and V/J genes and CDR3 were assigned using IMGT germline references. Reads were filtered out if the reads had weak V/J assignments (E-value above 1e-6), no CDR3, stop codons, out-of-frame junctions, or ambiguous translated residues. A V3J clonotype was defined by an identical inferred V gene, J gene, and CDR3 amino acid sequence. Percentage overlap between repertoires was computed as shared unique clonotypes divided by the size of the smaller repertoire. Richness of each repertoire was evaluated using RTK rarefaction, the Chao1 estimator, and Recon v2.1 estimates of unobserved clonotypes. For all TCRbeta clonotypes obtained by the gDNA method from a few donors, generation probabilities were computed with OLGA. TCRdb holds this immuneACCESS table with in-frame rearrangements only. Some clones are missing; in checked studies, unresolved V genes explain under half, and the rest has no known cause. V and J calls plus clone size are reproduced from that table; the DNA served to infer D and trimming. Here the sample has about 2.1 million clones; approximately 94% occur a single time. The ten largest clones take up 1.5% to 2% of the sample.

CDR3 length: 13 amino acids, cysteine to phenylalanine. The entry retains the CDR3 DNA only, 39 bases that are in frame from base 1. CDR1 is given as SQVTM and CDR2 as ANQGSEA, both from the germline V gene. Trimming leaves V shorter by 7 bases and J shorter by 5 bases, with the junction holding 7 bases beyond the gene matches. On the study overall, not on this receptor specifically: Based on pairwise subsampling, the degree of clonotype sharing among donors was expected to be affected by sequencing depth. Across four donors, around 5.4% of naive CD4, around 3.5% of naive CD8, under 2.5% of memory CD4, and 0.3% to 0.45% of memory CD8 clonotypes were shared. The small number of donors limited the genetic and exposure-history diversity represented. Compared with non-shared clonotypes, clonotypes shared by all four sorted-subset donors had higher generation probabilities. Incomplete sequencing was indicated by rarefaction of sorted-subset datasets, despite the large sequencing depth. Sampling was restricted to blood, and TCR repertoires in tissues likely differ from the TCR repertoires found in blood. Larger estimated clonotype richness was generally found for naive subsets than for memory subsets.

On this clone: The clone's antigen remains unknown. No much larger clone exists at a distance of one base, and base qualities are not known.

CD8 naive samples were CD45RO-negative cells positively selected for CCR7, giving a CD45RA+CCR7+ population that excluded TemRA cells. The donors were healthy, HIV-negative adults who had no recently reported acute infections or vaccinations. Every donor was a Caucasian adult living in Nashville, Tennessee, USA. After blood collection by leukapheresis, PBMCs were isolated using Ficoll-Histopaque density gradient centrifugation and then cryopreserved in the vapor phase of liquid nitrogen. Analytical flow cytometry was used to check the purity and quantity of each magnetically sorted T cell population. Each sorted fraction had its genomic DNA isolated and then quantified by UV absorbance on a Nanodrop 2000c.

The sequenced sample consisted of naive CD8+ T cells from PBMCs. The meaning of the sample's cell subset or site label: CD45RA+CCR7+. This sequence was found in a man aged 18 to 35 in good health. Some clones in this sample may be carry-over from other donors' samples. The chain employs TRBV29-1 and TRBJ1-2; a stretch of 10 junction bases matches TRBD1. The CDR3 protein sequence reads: CSAGTGDYYGYTF. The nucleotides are TGCAGCGCTGGGACAGGGGACTATTATGGCTACACCTTC. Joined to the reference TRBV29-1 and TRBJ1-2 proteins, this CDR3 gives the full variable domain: SAVISQKPSRDICQRGTSLTIQCQVDSQVTMMFWYRQQPGQSLTLIATANQGSEATYESGFVIDKFPISRPNLTFSTLTVSNMSPEDSSIYLCSAGTGDYYGYTFGSGTRLTVV.